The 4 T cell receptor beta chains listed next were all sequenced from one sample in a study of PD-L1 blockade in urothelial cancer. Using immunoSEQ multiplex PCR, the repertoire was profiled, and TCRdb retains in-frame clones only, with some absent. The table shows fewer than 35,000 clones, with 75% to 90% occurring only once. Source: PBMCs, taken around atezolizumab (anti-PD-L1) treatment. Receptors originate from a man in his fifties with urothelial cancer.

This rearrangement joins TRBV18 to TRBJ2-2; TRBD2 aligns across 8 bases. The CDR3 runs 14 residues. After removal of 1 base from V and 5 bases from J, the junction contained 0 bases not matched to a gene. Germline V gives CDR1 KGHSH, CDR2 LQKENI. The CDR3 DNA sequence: TGTGCCAGCTCACCACTAGCGGGAACCGGGGAGCTGTTTTTT. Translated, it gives CASSPLAGTGELFF.

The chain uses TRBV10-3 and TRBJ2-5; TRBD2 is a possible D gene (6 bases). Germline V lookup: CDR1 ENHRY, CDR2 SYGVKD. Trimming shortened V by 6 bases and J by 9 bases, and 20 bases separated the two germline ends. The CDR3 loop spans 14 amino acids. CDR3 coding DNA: TGTGCCATCAGGAACGACAAGGAGACGGGGGCCCAGTACTTC. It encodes CAIRNDKETGAQYF.

This chain's CDR3 is CASSQEPPLGTQYF. In DNA, the CDR3 is TGTGCCAGCAGCCAAGAACCACCCCTCGGGACCCAGTACTTC. This chain links TRBV11-2 with TRBJ2-5; the D is unclear. Trimming shortened V by 5 bases and J by 7 bases, and 17 bases separated the two germline ends. CDR1 SGHAT and CDR2 FQNNGV come from the germline V gene. The CDR3 sequence is 14 residues long.

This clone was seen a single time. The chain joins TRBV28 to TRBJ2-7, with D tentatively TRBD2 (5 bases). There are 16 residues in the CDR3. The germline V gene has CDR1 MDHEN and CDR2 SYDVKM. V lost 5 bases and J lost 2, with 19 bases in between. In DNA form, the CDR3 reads TGTGCCAGCAGTAACGGCCCAAGAGGGCCCCCCTACGAGCAGTACTTC. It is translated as CASSNGPRGPPYEQYF. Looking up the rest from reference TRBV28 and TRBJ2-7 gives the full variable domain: DVKVTQSSRYLVKRTGEKVFLECVQDMDHENMFWYRQDPGLGLRLIYFSYDVKMKEKGDIPEGYSVSREKKERFSLILESASTNQTSMYLCASSNGPRGPPYEQYFGPGTRLTVT.